Below, 2 T cell receptor beta chains from the same sample are listed, as sequenced in a study of cytomegalovirus exposure and HLA in healthy donors. 13 Jbeta primers and 60 Vbeta primers were used for the PCR. Libraries were prepared by immunoSEQ multiplex PCR; TCRdb keeps only in-frame clonotypes and omits some of them. The sample records fewer than 150,000 clones, approximately 85% being singletons. The sample was PBMCs. The receptors derive from a woman in her twenties or thirties in good health and CMV-seropositive.

The chain recombines TRBV29-1 with TRBJ1-1; no clear D. CDR3 length: 13 amino acids. Germline V gene sequence: CDR1 SQVTM, CDR2 ANQGSEA. Trimming removed 4 bases at V and 1 base at J, with 10 bases between. CDR3 in DNA: TGCAGCGTTGCGTCCGTTCCGAACACTGAAGCTTTCTTT. This translates into CSVASVPNTEAFF. Based on the CDR3 plus reference TRBV29-1 and TRBJ1-1, the full variable domain is SAVISQKPSRDICQRGTSLTIQCQVDSQVTMMFWYRQQPGQSLTLIATANQGSEATYESGFVIDKFPISRPNLTFSTLTVSNMSPEDSSIYLCSVASVPNTEAFFGQGTRLTVV.

This clone was observed a single time. The chain uses TRBV19 and TRBJ2-7; TRBD2 agrees at 10 bases. From germline, CDR1 is LNHDA and CDR2 SQIVND (reference sequence). The ends lost 0 bases at V and 7 bases at J; junction bases unmatched: 9. The CDR3 spans 16 residues. This CDR3 is CASSIDRLGTSVEQYF. For the CDR3, the DNA is TGTGCCAGTAGTATAGATCGCCTCGGGACTAGCGTTGAGCAGTACTTC.